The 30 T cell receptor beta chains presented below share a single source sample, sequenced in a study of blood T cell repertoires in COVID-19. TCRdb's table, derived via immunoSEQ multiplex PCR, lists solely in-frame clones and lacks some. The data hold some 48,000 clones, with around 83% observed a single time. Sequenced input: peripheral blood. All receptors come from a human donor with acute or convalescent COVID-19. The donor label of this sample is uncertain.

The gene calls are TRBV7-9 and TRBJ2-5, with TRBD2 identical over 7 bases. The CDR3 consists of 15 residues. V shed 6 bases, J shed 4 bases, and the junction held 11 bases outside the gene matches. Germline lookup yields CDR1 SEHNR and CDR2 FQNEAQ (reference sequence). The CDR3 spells CASRQRGPKGETQYF. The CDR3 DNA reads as TGTGCCAGCAGGCAGCGGGGCCCGAAGGGAGAGACCCAGTACTTC.

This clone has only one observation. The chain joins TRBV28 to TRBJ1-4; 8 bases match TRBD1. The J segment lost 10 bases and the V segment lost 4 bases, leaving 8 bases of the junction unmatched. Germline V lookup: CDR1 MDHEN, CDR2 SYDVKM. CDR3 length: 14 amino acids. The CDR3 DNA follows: TGTGCCAGCAGTTCCGGGACAGGATTTCGAAAACTGTTTTTT. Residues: CASSSGTGFRKLFF.

The CDR3 region has the DNA TGTGCCATCAGCGGGCTCTTGACAGAGTACGAGCAGTACTTC. It codes for CAISGLLTEYEQYF. The rearrangement joins TRBV10-3 to TRBJ2-7; possibly TRBD1 for D (5 bases). Trimming removed 6 bases at V and 4 bases at J, with 16 bases between. In germline, CDR1 is ENHRY, CDR2 SYGVKD. The CDR3 contains 14 residues.

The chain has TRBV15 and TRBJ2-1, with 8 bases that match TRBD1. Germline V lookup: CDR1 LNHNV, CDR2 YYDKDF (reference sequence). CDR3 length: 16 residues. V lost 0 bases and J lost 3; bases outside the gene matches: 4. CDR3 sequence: CATSRDLDRGYNEQFF. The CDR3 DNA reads TGTGCCACCAGCAGAGATCTTGACAGGGGCTACAATGAGCAGTTCTTC.

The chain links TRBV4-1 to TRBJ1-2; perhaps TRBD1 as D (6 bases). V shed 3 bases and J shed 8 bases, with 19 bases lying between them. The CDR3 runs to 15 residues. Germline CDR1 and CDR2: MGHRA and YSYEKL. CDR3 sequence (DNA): TGCGCCAGCAGCCATCTGATCCAGGGGATAGAAGGCTACACCTTC. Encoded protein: CASSHLIQGIEGYTF.

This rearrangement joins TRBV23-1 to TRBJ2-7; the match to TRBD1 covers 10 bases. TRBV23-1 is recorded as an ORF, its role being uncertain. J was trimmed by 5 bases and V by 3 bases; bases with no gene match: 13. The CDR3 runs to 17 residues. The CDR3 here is CASSHGGLGQGFDEQYF. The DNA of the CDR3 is TGCGCCAGCAGTCATGGGGGCCTGGGACAGGGGTTCGACGAGCAGTACTTC.

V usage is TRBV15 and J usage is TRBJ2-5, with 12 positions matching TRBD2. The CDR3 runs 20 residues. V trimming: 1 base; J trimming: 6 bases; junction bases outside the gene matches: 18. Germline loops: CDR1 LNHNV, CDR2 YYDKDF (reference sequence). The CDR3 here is CATSRGGGYGLAGTKQTQYF. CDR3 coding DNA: TGTGCCACCAGCAGAGGCGGCGGATACGGACTAGCGGGGACCAAACAGACCCAGTACTTC.

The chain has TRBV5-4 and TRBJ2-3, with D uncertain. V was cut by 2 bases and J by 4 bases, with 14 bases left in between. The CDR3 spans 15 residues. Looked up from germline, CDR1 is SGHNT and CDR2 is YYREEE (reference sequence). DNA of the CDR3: TGTGCCAGCAGCTTTGGCGGAGTATTGTCAGATACGCAGTATTTT. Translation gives CASSFGGVLSDTQYF. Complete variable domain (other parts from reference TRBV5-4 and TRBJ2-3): ETGVTQSPTHLIKTRGQQVTLRCSSQSGHNTVSWYQQALGQGPQFIFQYYREEENGRGNFPPRFSGLQFPNYSSELNVNALELDDSALYLCASSFGGVLSDTQYFGPGTRLTVL.

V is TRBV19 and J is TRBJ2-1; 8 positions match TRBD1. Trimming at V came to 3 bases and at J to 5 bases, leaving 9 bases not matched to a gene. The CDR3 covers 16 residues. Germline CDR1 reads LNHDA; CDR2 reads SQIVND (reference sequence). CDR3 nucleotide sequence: TGTGCCAGTAGTATTCGTCTGGACAGGGTAAACAATGAGCAGTTCTTC. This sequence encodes CASSIRLDRVNNEQFF.

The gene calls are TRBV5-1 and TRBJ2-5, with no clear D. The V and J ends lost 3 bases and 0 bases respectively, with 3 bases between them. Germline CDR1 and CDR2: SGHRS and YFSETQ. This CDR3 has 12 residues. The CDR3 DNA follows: TGCGCCAGCAGCTCGTACCAAGAGACCCAGTACTTC. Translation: CASSSYQETQYF. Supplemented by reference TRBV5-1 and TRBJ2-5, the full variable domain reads KAGVTQTPRYLIKTRGQQVTLSCSPISGHRSVSWYQQTPGQGLQFLFEYFSETQRNKGNFPGRFSGRQFSNSRSEMNVSTLELGDSALYLCASSSYQETQYFGPGTRLLVL.

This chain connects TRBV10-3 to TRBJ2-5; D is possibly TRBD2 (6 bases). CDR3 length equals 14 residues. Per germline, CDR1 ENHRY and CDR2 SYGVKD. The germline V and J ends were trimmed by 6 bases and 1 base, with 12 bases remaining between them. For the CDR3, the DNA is TGTGCCATCAGCCCACCGGGAGCCCAAGAGACCCAGTACTTC. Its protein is CAISPPGAQETQYF.

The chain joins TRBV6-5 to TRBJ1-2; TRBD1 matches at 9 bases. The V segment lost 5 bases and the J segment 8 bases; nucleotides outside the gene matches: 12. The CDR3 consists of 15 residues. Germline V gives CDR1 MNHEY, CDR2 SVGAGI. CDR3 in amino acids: CASSLGTGQLGGYTF. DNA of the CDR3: TGTGCCAGCAGTCTCGGGACAGGGCAATTAGGGGGCTACACCTTC.

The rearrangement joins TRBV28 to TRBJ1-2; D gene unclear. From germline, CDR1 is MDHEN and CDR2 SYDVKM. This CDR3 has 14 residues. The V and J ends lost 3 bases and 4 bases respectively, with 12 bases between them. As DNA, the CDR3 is TGTGCCAGCAGTTTTGGGCAGGCAACCTATGGCTACACCTTC. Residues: CASSFGQATYGYTF.

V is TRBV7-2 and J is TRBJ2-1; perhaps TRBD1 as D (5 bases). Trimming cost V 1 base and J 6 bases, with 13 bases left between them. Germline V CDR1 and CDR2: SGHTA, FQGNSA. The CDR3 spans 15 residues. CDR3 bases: TGTGCCAGCAGCTTAGGACAGTTTCTAAGCAATGAGCAGTTCTTC. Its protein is CASSLGQFLSNEQFF.

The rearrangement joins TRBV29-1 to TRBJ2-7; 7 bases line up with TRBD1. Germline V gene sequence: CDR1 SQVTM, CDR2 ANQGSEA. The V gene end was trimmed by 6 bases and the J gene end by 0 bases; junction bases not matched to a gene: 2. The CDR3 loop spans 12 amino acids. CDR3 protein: CSVTGASYEQYF. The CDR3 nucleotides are TGCAGCGTCACAGGGGCCTCCTACGAGCAGTACTTC.

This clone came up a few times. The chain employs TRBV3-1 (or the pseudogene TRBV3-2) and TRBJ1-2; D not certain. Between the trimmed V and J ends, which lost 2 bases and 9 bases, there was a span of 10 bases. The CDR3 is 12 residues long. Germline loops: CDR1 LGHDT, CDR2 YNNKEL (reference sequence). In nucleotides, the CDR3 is TGTGCCAGCAGCCAAATGGCAGGCAGCTACACCTTC. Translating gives CASSQMAGSYTF.

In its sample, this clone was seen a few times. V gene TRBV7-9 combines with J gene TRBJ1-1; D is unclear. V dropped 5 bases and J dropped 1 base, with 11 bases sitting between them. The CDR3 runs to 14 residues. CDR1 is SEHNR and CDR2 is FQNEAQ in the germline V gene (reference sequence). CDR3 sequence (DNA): TGTGCCAGCAGCAGAGGGAGCGGGAACACTGAAGCTTTCTTT. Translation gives CASSRGSGNTEAFF.

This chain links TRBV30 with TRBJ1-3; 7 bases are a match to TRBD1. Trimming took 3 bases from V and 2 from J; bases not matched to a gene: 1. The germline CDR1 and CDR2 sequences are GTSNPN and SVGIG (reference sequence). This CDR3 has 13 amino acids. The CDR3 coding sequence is TGTGCCTGGAGCGGGACAGCTGGAAACACCATATATTTT. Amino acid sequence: CAWSGTAGNTIYF.

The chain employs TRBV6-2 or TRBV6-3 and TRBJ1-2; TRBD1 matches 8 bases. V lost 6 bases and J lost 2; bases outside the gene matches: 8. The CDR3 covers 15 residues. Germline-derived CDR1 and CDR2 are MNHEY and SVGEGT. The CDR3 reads CASSRTGPTNYGYTF. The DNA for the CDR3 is TGTGCCAGCAGCCGGACAGGGCCGACCAACTATGGCTACACCTTC.

The CDR3 DNA follows: TGTGCCAGCAGTTTTGACAGGGGGACGGGATACGAGCAGTACTTC. Amino acids: CASSFDRGTGYEQYF. The chain links TRBV27 to TRBJ2-7; TRBD1 agrees at 9 bases. The V gene's germline CDR1 is MNHEY and CDR2 SMNVEV (reference sequence). Trimming at V came to 3 bases and at J to 4 bases, leaving 7 bases not matched to a gene. The CDR3 has 15 amino acids.

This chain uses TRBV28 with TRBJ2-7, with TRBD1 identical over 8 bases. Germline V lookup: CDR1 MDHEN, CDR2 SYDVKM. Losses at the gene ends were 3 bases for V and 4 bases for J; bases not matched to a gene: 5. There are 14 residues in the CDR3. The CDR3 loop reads CASSLGQAGYEQYF. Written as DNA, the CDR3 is TGTGCCAGCAGTTTGGGACAGGCAGGATACGAGCAGTACTTC.

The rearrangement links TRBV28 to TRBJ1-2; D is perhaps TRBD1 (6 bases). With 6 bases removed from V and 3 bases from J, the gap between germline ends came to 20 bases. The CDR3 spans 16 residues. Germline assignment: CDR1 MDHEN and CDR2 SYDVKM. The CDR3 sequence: CASRSTRYRVHYGYTF. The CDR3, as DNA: TGTGCCAGCAGATCCACCCGCTACAGGGTCCACTATGGCTACACCTTC.

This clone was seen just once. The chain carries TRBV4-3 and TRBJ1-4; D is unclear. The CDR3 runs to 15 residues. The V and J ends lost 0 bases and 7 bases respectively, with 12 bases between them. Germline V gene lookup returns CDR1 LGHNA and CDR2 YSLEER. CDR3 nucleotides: TGCGCCAGCAGCCAAGATTATGGATCGGGTGAAAAACTGTTTTTT. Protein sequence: CASSQDYGSGEKLFF.

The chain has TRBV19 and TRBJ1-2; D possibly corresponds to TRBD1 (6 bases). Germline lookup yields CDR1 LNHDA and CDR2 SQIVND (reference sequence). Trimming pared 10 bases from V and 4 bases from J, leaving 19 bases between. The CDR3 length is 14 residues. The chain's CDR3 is CATAPGHPAYGYTF. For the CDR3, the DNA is TGTGCCACCGCGCCGGGACACCCGGCCTATGGCTACACCTTC.

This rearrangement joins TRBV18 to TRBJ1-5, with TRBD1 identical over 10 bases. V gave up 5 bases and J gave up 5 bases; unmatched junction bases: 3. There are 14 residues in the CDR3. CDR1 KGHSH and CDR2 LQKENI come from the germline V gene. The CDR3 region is CASSSTGGYQPQHF. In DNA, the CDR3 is TGTGCCAGCTCATCGACAGGGGGCTATCAGCCCCAGCATTTT.

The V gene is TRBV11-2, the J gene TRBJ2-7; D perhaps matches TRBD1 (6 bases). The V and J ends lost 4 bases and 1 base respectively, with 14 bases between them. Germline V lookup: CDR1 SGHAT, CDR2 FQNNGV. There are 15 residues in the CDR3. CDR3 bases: TGTGCCAGCAGCTCACTCCGGGACAAATCCTACGAGCAGTACTTC. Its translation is CASSSLRDKSYEQYF.

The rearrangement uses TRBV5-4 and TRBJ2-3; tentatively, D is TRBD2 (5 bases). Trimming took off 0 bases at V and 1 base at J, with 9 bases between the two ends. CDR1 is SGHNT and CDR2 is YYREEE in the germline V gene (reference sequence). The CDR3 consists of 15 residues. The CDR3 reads CASSLEGGRTDTQYF. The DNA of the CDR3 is TGTGCCAGCAGCTTGGAAGGAGGACGCACAGATACGCAGTATTTT.

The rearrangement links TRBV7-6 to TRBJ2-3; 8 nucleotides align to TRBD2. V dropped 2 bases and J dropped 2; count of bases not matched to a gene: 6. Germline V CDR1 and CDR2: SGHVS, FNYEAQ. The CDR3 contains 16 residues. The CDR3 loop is CASSLLLAELTDTQYF. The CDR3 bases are TGTGCCAGCAGCTTATTACTAGCGGAGCTCACAGATACGCAGTATTTT.

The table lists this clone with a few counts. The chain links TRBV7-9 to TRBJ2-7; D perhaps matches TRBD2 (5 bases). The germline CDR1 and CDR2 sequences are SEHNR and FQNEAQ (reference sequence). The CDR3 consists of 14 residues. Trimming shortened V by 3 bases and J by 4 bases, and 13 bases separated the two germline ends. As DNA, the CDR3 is TGTGCCAGCAGCTTTCCGGGATCCCCTTACGAGCAGTACTTC. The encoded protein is CASSFPGSPYEQYF.

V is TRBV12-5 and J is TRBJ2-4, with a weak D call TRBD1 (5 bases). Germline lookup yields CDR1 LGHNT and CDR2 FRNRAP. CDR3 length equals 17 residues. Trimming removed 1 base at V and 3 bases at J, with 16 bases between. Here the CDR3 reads CASGLDRSTQGKNIQYF. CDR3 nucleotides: TGTGCTAGTGGTTTGGACAGGTCGACCCAAGGCAAAAACATTCAGTACTTC.